These T cell receptor beta chains were read from a single sample in a study of blood T cells in healthy people across ages. TCRdb independently ran MiXCR on the 5' RACE reads; one entry per CDR3 protein. In the table there are about 930,000 distinct CDR3 sequences, roughly 29% of which are singletons. The sample was also linked to a second study, of T cells of mothers and their children.

Sequenced: blood. All receptors come from a woman aged 35 to 49 in good health. Both conserved end residues are trimmed from each CDR3. Not every row has a clone size; where given, it reads once, few, many or a size class.

NA	NA	TRBV7-3	ASSPLGLAGGPETQY
TRBJ1-2	NA	TRBV18	ASSPRYEITPYGYT
TRBJ1-5	NA	TRBV7-9	ASSSDYSNQPQH
TRBJ1-5	many	TRBV20-1	SARRGAGQPQH
TRBJ1-2	NA	TRBV20-1	SAPRGGAINYGYT
TRBJ2-5	few	TRBV28	ASSSIFQY
TRBJ1-2	NA	TRBV30	AWSVRGTANYGYT
TRBJ1-1	NA	TRBV6-2/TRBV6-3	ASKTVNTEAF
TRBJ1-2	few	TRBV5-8	ASNERGGYT
TRBJ2-7	NA	TRBV15	ATSRVFVFFYEQY
TRBJ1-2	many	TRBV29-1	SVVSQTNYGYT
TRBJ1-2	once	TRBV5-1	ASSLGAGALNFNYGYT
TRBJ2-1	few	TRBV9	ASSQITQGAGYNEQF
TRBJ1-2	few	TRBV5-4	ASSGTGPGAEDYT
TRBJ1-1	few	TRBV29-1	SVEATGGGTEAF
TRBJ2-3	NA	TRBV27	ASSLAGAGDTQY
TRBJ2-7	NA	TRBV11-2	ASSFGGTGYEQY
TRBJ1-2	NA	TRBV6-5	ASSTQGIVEGYT
TRBJ1-3	NA	TRBV10-3	AISEDRSSGNTIY